Below, 17 T cell receptor beta chains from the same sample are listed, as sequenced in a study of siplizumab effects on memory and regulatory T cells. Clones were sequenced by immunoSEQ multiplex PCR, and TCRdb holds only the in-frame ones, with some missing. The sample shows over 11,000 clones, around 49% of them seen only once. Their cognate antigens are unknown. Coculture of mixed lymphocyte reaction cells was performed at 37°C for less than seven days. The sequenced sample was CFSE-low (dividing) CD4+ T cells sorted from an allogeneic mixed lymphocyte reaction. The receptors here all came from a human donor in good health; the cells came from an allogeneic mixed lymphocyte reaction.

By sample share, this clone is medium-sized. V is TRBV10-3 and J is TRBJ2-7; TRBD2 agrees at 11 bases. The CDR3 consists of 14 residues. With V trimmed by 4 bases and J by 3 bases, 2 bases remained unmatched. CDR1 and CDR2 (germline): ENHRY, SYGVKD. The CDR3 is CAISGTSGSYEQYF. The DNA for the CDR3 is TGTGCCATCAGTGGTACTAGCGGGAGCTACGAGCAGTACTTC.

V usage is TRBV2 and J usage is TRBJ1-6, with D possibly matching TRBD1 (6 bases). Germline assignment: CDR1 SNHLY and CDR2 FYNNEI. The CDR3 totals 15 residues. V lost 2 bases, J lost 5 bases, and 10 bases lay in between. CDR3 coding DNA: TGTGCCAGCAGTGAACAGGGGCGGAATAATTCACCCCTCCACTTT. As protein: CASSEQGRNNSPLHF.

This clone was seen only a few times. The chain uses TRBV7-9 and TRBJ2-5, with D perhaps matching TRBD1 (6 bases). The germline V gene has CDR1 SEHNR and CDR2 FQNEAQ (reference sequence). V shed 5 bases and J shed 4 bases, with 17 bases lying between them. The CDR3 consists of 15 residues. In DNA, the CDR3 is TGTGCCAGCAGCCCTACCTCCAGGGGCAGAGAGACCCAGTACTTC. This encodes CASSPTSRGRETQYF.

The rearrangement links TRBV19 to TRBJ1-1; 8 nucleotides line up with TRBD1. This CDR3 region has 17 residues. Trimming cost V 2 bases and J 2 bases; bases outside gene matches: 10. Germline CDR1 LNHDA, CDR2 SQIVND (reference sequence). CDR3 loop: CASSIQTGGLSNTEAFF. Here the CDR3 DNA reads TGTGCCAGTAGTATACAAACAGGGGGACTATCCAACACTGAAGCTTTCTTT.

Judged by abundance, this clone is medium-sized. This sample includes further DNA sequences coding for the same CDR3. CDR3 sequence (DNA): TGTGCCAGCAGTTACGTTGGACAGGGGGCTGGTGAGCAGTTCTTC. Encoded protein: CASSYVGQGAGEQFF. This chain uses TRBV6-5 with TRBJ2-1, with TRBD1 matching over 11 bases. CDR1 is MNHEY, CDR2 SVGAGI, per germline. The CDR3 length is 15 residues. The junction had 6 bases not matched to a gene; V was cut back by 2 bases and J by 9 bases.

This clone was detected only once. Within the sample, other DNA sequences also encode this same CDR3. This chain connects TRBV5-1 to TRBJ2-5, with unresolved D. V was shortened by 4 bases and J by 1 base, with 11 bases between the two germline ends. CDR1 and CDR2 (germline): SGHRS, YFSETQ. CDR3 length equals 14 residues. Here the CDR3 DNA reads TGCGCCAGCAGCCCCGTTCCCCCCCAAGAGACCCAGTACTTC. This gives the protein CASSPVPPQETQYF.

The chain recombines TRBV27 with TRBJ1-3; D not resolved. The CDR3 consists of 14 residues. V lost 1 base to trimming and J lost 2 bases, with 6 bases between them. CDR1 is MNHEY and CDR2 is SMNVEV in the germline V gene (reference sequence). CDR3 in DNA: TGTGCCAGCAGTTTATATCAGCCTGGAAACACCATATATTTT. This gives the protein CASSLYQPGNTIYF.

This clone was counted only a few times. The chain recombines TRBV6-1 with TRBJ2-5, with D uncertain. The germline gives CDR1 MNHNS, CDR2 SASEGT. Trimming took off 3 bases at V and 9 bases at J, with 14 bases between the two ends. The CDR3 extends over 13 amino acids. The CDR3 DNA sequence: TGTGCCAGCAGTGACGGCCGGCTTACGGCCCAGTACTTC. Translation gives CASSDGRLTAQYF.

This clone turned up a few times. The V and J genes are TRBV19 and TRBJ2-7; a possible D gene is TRBD2 (6 bases). Per the germline V gene, CDR1 is LNHDA and CDR2 is SQIVND (reference sequence). There are 17 residues in the CDR3. V gave up 6 bases and J gave up 0 bases, with 21 bases separating them. CDR3 protein: CASSPKGAAGSSYEQYF. CDR3 nucleotide sequence: TGTGCCAGTAGCCCCAAAGGGGCGGCGGGGAGCTCCTACGAGCAGTACTTC.

Relative to its sample, this clone is medium-sized. The chain recombines TRBV20-1 with TRBJ2-5; possible D gene TRBD1, 5 bases. The length of the CDR3 is 11 residues. The ends were cut back, 3 bases at V and 8 bases at J, with 10 bases in the middle. Germline V gene data show CDR1 as DFQATT and CDR2 as SNEGSKA (reference sequence). The CDR3: CSARLQATQYF. DNA of the CDR3: TGCAGTGCTAGGCTACAGGCCACCCAGTACTTC.

In this sample, this clone turned up once. The gene calls are TRBV6-5 and TRBJ2-5, with 9 bases lining up with TRBD2. V dropped 2 bases and J dropped 4; count of bases not matched to a gene: 5. This CDR3 contains 15 residues. The germline V gene has CDR1 MNHEY and CDR2 SVGAGI. CDR3 loop: CASSYALAGSETQYF. DNA for the CDR3: TGTGCCAGCAGTTACGCTCTAGCGGGATCAGAGACCCAGTACTTC.

The chain joins TRBV5-1 to TRBJ2-1, with 11 nucleotides matching TRBD1. Trimming removed 4 bases from V and 5 bases from J; junction bases left unmatched: 5. This CDR3 region has 15 residues. The germline gives CDR1 SGHRS, CDR2 YFSETQ. CDR3 in DNA: TGCGCCAGCAGCCTCGGGACAGGGGGGCACAATGAGCAGTTCTTC. Encoded protein: CASSLGTGGHNEQFF. Full variable domain (missing parts from reference TRBV5-1 and TRBJ2-1): KAGVTQTPRYLIKTRGQQVTLSCSPISGHRSVSWYQQTPGQGLQFLFEYFSETQRNKGNFPGRFSGRQFSNSRSEMNVSTLELGDSALYLCASSLGTGGHNEQFFGPGTRLTVL.

V usage is TRBV6-1 and J usage is TRBJ2-7; D remains ambiguous. The CDR3 covers 11 residues. Trimming removed 8 bases from V and 5 bases from J, with 10 bases in between. CDR1 MNHNS and CDR2 SASEGT come from the germline V gene. CDR3 nucleotides: TGTGCCAGCCACACAGTAAACGAGCAGTACTTC. It codes for CASHTVNEQYF.

The rearrangement uses TRBV5-5 and TRBJ1-1; D is unresolved. The germline V gene has CDR1 SGHKS and CDR2 YYEKEE (reference sequence). Trimming removed 1 base at V and 7 bases at J, with 11 bases between. CDR3 length: 13 residues. The CDR3, as DNA: TGTGCCAGCAGCTTGAGAAATTCTGATGAAGCTTTCTTT. This encodes CASSLRNSDEAFF.

The V gene is TRBV11-1, the J gene TRBJ2-1; D unresolved. The CDR3 spans 13 residues. V was clipped by 1 base and J by 5 bases, with 6 bases between them. Germline CDR1 is SGHAT and CDR2 is FQDESV (reference sequence). The chain's CDR3 is CASSLDRHNEQFF. CDR3 nucleotides: TGTGCCAGCAGCTTAGATCGGCACAATGAGCAGTTCTTC.

This clone was counted once. The chain combines TRBV27 with TRBJ2-7; D might be TRBD1 or TRBD2, each matching 5 bases. The CDR3 runs 16 residues. The germline CDR1 and CDR2 sequences are MNHEY and SMNVEV (reference sequence). Trimming stripped 1 base from V and 0 bases from J, with 13 bases between. CDR3 coding DNA: TGTGCCAGCAGTTTATATGGGACGGCCAGCTCCTACGAGCAGTACTTC. Translated, it gives CASSLYGTASSYEQYF.

This clone came up a few times. The V gene is TRBV11-3, the J gene TRBJ2-5, with 7 bases identical to TRBD2. From germline, CDR1 is SGHNT and CDR2 YENEEA. This CDR3 comprises 16 residues. Trimming cost V 5 bases and J 5 bases; bases outside gene matches: 14. The CDR3 nucleotides are TGTGCCAGCAGCCCGGGGAGCTCTAGCGGAGGGGAGACCCAGTACTTC. It translates to CASSPGSSSGGETQYF. The whole variable domain, filled in from reference TRBV11-3 and TRBJ2-5, reads EAGVVQSPRYKIIEKKQPVAFWCNPISGHNTLYWYLQNLGQGPELLIRYENEEAVDDSQLPKDRFSAERLKGVDSTLKIQPAELGDSAVYLCASSPGSSSGGETQYFGPGTRLLVL.